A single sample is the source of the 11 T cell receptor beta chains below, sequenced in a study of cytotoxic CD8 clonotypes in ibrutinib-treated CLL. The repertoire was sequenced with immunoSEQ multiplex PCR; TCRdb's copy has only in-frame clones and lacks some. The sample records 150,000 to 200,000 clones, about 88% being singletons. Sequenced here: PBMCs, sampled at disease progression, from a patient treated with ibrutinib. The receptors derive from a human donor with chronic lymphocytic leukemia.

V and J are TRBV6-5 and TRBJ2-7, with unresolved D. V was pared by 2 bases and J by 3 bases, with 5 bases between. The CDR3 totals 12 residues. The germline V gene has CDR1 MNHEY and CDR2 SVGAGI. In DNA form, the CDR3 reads TGTGCCAGCAGTTACGACAACTACGAGCAGTACTTC. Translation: CASSYDNYEQYF.

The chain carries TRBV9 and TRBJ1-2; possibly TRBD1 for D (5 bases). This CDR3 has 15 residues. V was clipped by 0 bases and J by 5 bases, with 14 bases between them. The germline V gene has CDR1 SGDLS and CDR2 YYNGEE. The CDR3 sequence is CASSVEEGVRYGYTF. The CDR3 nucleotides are TGTGCCAGCAGCGTAGAGGAAGGGGTGCGGTATGGCTACACCTTC.

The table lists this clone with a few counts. This CDR3 reads CASTDRYNQPQHF. Written as DNA, the CDR3 is TGTGCCAGCACGGACAGATACAATCAGCCCCAGCATTTT. This chain joins TRBV2 and TRBJ1-5; TRBD1 is a possible D gene (6 bases). V lost 7 bases, J lost 3 bases, and 10 bases lay in between. In germline, CDR1 is SNHLY, CDR2 FYNNEI. This CDR3 has 13 amino acids. The variable domain in full, with the rest retrieved from reference TRBV2 and TRBJ1-5, is EPEVTQTPSHQVTQMGQEVILRCVPISNHLYFYWYRQILGQKVEFLVSFYNNEISEKSEIFDDQFSVERPDGSNFTLKIRSTKLEDSAMYFCASTDRYNQPQHFGDGTRLSIL.

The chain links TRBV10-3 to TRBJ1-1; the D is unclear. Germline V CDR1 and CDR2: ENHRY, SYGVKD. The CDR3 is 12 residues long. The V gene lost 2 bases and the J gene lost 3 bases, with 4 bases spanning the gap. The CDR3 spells CAISERDTEAFF. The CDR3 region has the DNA TGTGCCATCAGTGAGAGGGACACTGAAGCTTTCTTT.

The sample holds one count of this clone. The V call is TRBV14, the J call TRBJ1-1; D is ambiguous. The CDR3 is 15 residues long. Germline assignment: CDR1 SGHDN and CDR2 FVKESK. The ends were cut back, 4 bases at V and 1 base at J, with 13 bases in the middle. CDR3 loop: CASSPQPTPNTEAFF. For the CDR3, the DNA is TGTGCCAGCAGCCCTCAGCCGACCCCGAACACTGAAGCTTTCTTT.

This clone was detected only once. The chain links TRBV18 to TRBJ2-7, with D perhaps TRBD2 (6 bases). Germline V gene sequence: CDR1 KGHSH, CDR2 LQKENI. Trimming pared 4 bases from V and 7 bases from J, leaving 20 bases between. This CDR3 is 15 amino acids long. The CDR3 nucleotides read TGTGCCAGCTCACTATCCGCGGGGCTATCGGAGGAGCAGTACTTC. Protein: CASSLSAGLSEEQYF.

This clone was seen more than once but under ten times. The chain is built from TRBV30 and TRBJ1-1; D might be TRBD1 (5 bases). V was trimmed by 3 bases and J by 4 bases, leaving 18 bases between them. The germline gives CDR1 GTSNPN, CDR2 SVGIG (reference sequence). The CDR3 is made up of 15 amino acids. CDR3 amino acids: CAWSGLRVYGTEAFF. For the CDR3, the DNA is TGTGCCTGGAGCGGACTCAGGGTATACGGCACTGAAGCTTTCTTT.

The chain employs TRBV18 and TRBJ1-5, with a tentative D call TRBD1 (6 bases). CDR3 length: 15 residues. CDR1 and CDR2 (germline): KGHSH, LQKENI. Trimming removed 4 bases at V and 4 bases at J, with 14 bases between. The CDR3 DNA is TGTGCCAGCTCACTCGGACAGAAAACGAATCAGCCCCAGCATTTT. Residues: CASSLGQKTNQPQHF.

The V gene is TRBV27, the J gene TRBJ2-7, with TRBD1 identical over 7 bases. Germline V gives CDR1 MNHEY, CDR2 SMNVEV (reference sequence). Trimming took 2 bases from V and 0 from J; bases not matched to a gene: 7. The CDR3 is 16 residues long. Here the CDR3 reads CASSLNQGVPSYEQYF. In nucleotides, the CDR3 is TGTGCCAGCAGTTTAAATCAGGGGGTTCCCTCCTACGAGCAGTACTTC.

In DNA, the CDR3 is TGTGCCAGCAGGGGACAGGGGGGGATTAATCAGCCCCAGCATTTT. Amino acids: CASRGQGGINQPQHF. The chain uses TRBV6-1 and TRBJ1-5; TRBD1 matches at 11 bases. Germline V gene data show CDR1 as MNHNS and CDR2 as SASEGT. The ends lost 6 bases at V and 4 bases at J; junction bases unmatched: 5. CDR3 length: 15 residues.

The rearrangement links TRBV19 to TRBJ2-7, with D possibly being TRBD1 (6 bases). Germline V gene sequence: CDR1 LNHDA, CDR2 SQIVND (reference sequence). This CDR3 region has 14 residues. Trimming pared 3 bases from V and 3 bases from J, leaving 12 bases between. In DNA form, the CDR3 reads TGTGCCAGTAGTATGGGTCAGGGGCTCTACGAGCAGTACTTC. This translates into CASSMGQGLYEQYF. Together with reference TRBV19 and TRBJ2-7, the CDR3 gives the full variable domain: DGGITQSPKYLFRKEGQNVTLSCEQNLNHDAMYWYRQDPGQGLRLIYYSQIVNDFQKGDIAEGYSVSREKKESFPLTVTSAQKNPTAFYLCASSMGQGLYEQYFGPGTRLTVT.